The present TCR beta chain was sequenced within a study of response to subunit inactivated influenza vaccine. Whole-study findings and limits: The authors proposed limited new T cell recruitment per seasonal influenza vaccination.

This CDR3 spans 14 amino acids. Germline CDR1 SGHRS, CDR2 YFSETQ. V was cut by 4 bases and J by 0 bases, with 9 bases left in between. TCRdb used MiXCR to reprocess the RT-PCR reads, holding one entry per CDR3 protein. The table shows 650,000 to 850,000 distinct CDR3 sequences, with over 11% occurring only once. This clonotype was counted between two and nine times. The target antigen is unknown. This chain joins TRBV5-1 and TRBJ2-3, with D uncertain. The sample consisted of PBMCs from blood, taken 14 to 15 days before vaccination. The clonotype originates from a man aged 50 to 59 who received an inactivated influenza vaccine. The CDR3 sequence: CASSRPDSTDTQYF. The CDR3 nucleotides read TGCGCCAGCAGCCGCCCGGACAGCACAGATACGCAGTATTTT.